The clone carrying this TCR beta chain was recorded a few times. Its matching antigen is unknown. Researchers barred patients who had uncontrolled infection, other autoimmune disease, pregnancy or lactation. These data are taken from a study of T cells in Graves' hyperthyroidism and ophthalmopathy. The wider study: The blood sample was taken at first diagnosis, before treatment began.

RNA transcripts yielded amplified TCR beta CDR3 regions. First-round RT-PCR with HTBI primers amplified the TCR CDR3 region. TCRdb analysed the multiplex PCR reads with MiXCR anew, one entry per CDR3 protein. Here the sample spans 490,000 or so distinct CDR3 sequences, 16% being singletons. Study-level points and caveats: For ophthalmopathy, model prediction preceded onset by a median around 7 months.

Germline V lookup: CDR1 DFQATT, CDR2 SNEGSKA (reference sequence). The CDR3 length is 17 residues. With 2 bases removed from V and 0 bases from J, the gap between germline ends came to 16 bases. Input material: blood. This sequence was found in a woman aged 30 to 39 with Graves' ophthalmopathy. This chain links TRBV20-1 with TRBJ1-4; the D gene is possibly TRBD1 (5 bases). The CDR3 is CSARSDSFYATNEKLFF. As DNA, the CDR3 is TGCAGTGCTAGAAGTGACAGCTTCTATGCAACTAATGAAAAACTGTTTTTT.